A selection of T cell receptor beta chains follows, all from one sample in a study of blood T cell repertoires in COVID-19. Sequencing was performed with immunoSEQ multiplex PCR; in TCRdb, only in-frame clones are kept and a portion is missing. The repertoire holds over 250,000 clones, with roughly 89% as singletons. Sequences were obtained from PBMCs or T cells enriched from blood (not recorded which). The receptors shown here come from a woman aged 18-29 years who had recovered from COVID-19. Both conserved end residues are part of each CDR3. The order of the fields is D gene, J gene, V gene, clone size, CDR3 DNA, CDR3 protein. D genes are given only for firm matches. The size of a clone is reported for some rows only, either as once, few or many, or as a class for expanded clones.

TRBD1 TRBJ2-1 TRBV5-1 - TGCGCCAGCAGCTTGGCGGGACAGAGGGCCTACAATGAGCAGTTCTTC CASSLAGQRAYNEQFF
- TRBJ1-1 TRBV29-1 - TGCAGCGTTGAAGAGGGCGCGAACACTGAAGCTTTCTTT CSVEEGANTEAFF
- TRBJ1-6 TRBV28 - TGTGCCAGCAGCCTAAGTTTTGCCCCCTATAATTCACCCCTCCACTTT CASSLSFAPYNSPLHF
- TRBJ2-3 TRBV5-5 once TGTGCCAGCAGCTTGCAGAGCGGCACAGATACGCAGTATTTT CASSLQSGTDTQYF
- TRBJ1-3 TRBV7-9 once TGTGCCAGCAGCCCCCGGGAAAACACCATATATTTT CASSPRENTIYF
- TRBJ1-6 TRBV6-4 - TGTGCCAGCAGTGAGGTCCGGAATTCACCCCTCCACTTT CASSEVRNSPLHF
TRBD1 TRBJ1-3 TRBV7-6 - TGTGCCAGCAGCTTAAGGGGGACAGGGGGTTCTGGAAACACCATATATTTT CASSLRGTGGSGNTIYF
- TRBJ1-1 TRBV4-2 - TGTGCCAGCAGCCAGGAAGGAGAGGTCACTGAAGCTTTCTTT CASSQEGEVTEAFF
TRBD2 TRBJ2-1 TRBV28 once TGTGCCAGCAGACCTCCAGGACTAGCGACCTACAATGAGCAGTTCTTC CASRPPGLATYNEQFF
- TRBJ2-3 TRBV15 few TGTGCCACCAGCAGAGCGGGAGATCTAGATACGCAGTATTTT CATSRAGDLDTQYF
TRBD2 TRBJ2-3 TRBV10-3 - TGTGCCATCAGTGGGACTAGCGGGGGGGCAGATACGCAGTATTTT CAISGTSGGADTQYF
TRBD2 TRBJ2-2 TRBV7-3 once TGTGCCAGCAGCTCCGGGACTAGCGGGAGGCGAGGGGAGCTGTTTTTT CASSSGTSGRRGELFF
TRBD1 TRBJ2-5 TRBV28 - TGTGCCAGCAGGATACAGGGGGCGAAGACCCAGTACTTC CASRIQGAKTQYF
- TRBJ2-5 TRBV7-9 - TGTGCCAGCAGCTTCGGCTCTTTCCGTCTCACACTACAGGAAGAGACCCAGTACTTC CASSFGSFRLTLQEETQYF
TRBD2 TRBJ2-1 TRBV6-5 once TGTGCCAGCAGTTATGGGCGGGGGGGCCGTTACAATGAGCAGTTCTTC CASSYGRGGRYNEQFF
- TRBJ2-2 TRBV3-1/TRBV3-2 few TGTGCCAGCGGAAGGGGGGGCTACACCGGGGAGCTGTTTTTT CASGRGGYTGELFF
- TRBJ2-3 TRBV3-1/TRBV3-2 - TGTGCCAGCAGCCAACCCTACGAGACTTCTACAGATACGCAGTATTTT CASSQPYETSTDTQYF
- TRBJ1-6 TRBV28 few TGTGCCAGCAGTTTATATATGATGGCGGATAATTCACCCCTCCACTTT CASSLYMMADNSPLHF
- TRBJ2-7 TRBV6-2/TRBV6-3 - TGTGCCAGCAGTTACCCGGGACTTACCTACGAGCAGTACTTC CASSYPGLTYEQYF
TRBD2 TRBJ2-5 TRBV11-3 - TGTGCCAGCAGCTCCGGACTAGCGGGAGGGCAAGAGACCCAGTACTTC CASSSGLAGGQETQYF
TRBD1 TRBJ1-5 TRBV28 - TGTGCCAGCAGTTTATTATGGGGACAGGCGAATCAGCCCCAGCATTTT CASSLLWGQANQPQHF
TRBD1 TRBJ1-1 TRBV10-3 few TGTGCCATCAGTCGACAGGGAAACACTGAAGCTTTCTTT CAISRQGNTEAFF
- TRBJ1-2 TRBV5-6 - TGTGCCAGCAGCAGAGACCGGGGTAACTATGGCTACACCTTC CASSRDRGNYGYTF
TRBD1 TRBJ2-7 TRBV10-1 - TGCGCCAGCAGCCCCGGGACAGGGGGAACCTACGAGCAGTACTTC CASSPGTGGTYEQYF
- TRBJ2-7 TRBV11-3 - TGTGCCAGCAGCTTGGGGTTCGGACAATCCAACGAGCAGTACTTC CASSLGFGQSNEQYF
TRBD2 TRBJ2-7 TRBV28 - TGTGCCAGCCTACCCCCCGGGACTAGCCACGAGCAGTACTTC CASLPPGTSHEQYF
TRBD1 TRBJ1-2 TRBV7-2 few TGTGCCAGCAGCTTGGAACAGGGGCCTAACTATGGCTACACCTTC CASSLEQGPNYGYTF
TRBD1 TRBJ1-2 TRBV5-4 - TGTGCCAGCAGCTTGGGGGGACAGGGAAATGGCTACACCTTC CASSLGGQGNGYTF
- TRBJ2-7 TRBV6-6 - TGTGCCAGCAGTCCCGGACTGGTCTCCTACGAGCAGTACTTC CASSPGLVSYEQYF
- TRBJ1-2 TRBV9 - TGTGCCAGCAGCGTAGGGGAGATCCCCTCCTACACCTTC CASSVGEIPSYTF
TRBD1 TRBJ1-1 TRBV7-2 - TGTGCCAGCAGCCTCTCGAGGACAGGGAACACTGAAGCTTTCTTT CASSLSRTGNTEAFF
- TRBJ2-4 TRBV28 - TGTGCCAGCAGTTTAAAGCCCCGACACCTAACCAAAAACATTCAGTACTTC CASSLKPRHLTKNIQYF
TRBD2 TRBJ2-1 TRBV11-1 - TGTGCCAGCAGCTTCACTAGCGGAAACAATGAGCAGTTCTTC CASSFTSGNNEQFF
- TRBJ2-3 TRBV24-1 - TGTGCCACCAGTGATTCCGCTCTTTGGGAGGTAGGCGCAGATACGCAGTATTTT CATSDSALWEVGADTQYF
- TRBJ1-3 TRBV2 - TGTGCCAGCAACCCCTCGGGAAGAAACACCATATATTTT CASNPSGRNTIYF
- TRBJ1-2 TRBV5-6 - TGTGCCAGCAGCCAACGGACATACTATGGCTACACCTTC CASSQRTYYGYTF
TRBD2 TRBJ2-2 TRBV9 - TGTGCCAGCAGCTCCGCGCGAGCGGGCCGGGGGGACACCGGGGAGCTGTTTTTT CASSSARAGRGDTGELFF
TRBD2 TRBJ2-3 TRBV7-2 - TGTGCCAGCAGCTTAGGAGCGGGGGATCGAGATACGCAGTATTTT CASSLGAGDRDTQYF
- TRBJ2-1 TRBV4-3 - TGCGCCAGCAGCCGGAGAGCGGATTCCTACAATGAGCAGTTCTTC CASSRRADSYNEQFF
TRBD2 TRBJ2-7 TRBV19 - TGTGCCAGTAGTATGGGGGGGAGTCCCTACGAGCAGTACTTC CASSMGGSPYEQYF
- TRBJ1-2 TRBV28 - TGTGCCAGCAGTTCACATAACAGGGTAGGCTACACCTTC CASSSHNRVGYTF
TRBD2 TRBJ2-5 TRBV4-2 - TGTGCCAGCAGCCACATAAGGACTAGCGGGGGGGCACGAGAGACCCAGTACTTC CASSHIRTSGGARETQYF
TRBD2 TRBJ2-2 TRBV5-1 - TGCGCCAGCAGCTTTCTCGGGGCTAGCGGGCCGAACACCGGGGAGCTGTTTTTT CASSFLGASGPNTGELFF
- TRBJ2-2 TRBV28 - TGTGCCAGCAGCATTCGACTGTCGATGAACACCGGGGAGCTGTTTTTT CASSIRLSMNTGELFF
- TRBJ2-1 TRBV24-1 few TGTGCCACCAGTGATCCCTACGACAATGAGCAGTTCTTC CATSDPYDNEQFF
- TRBJ2-1 TRBV12-3/TRBV12-4 - TGTGCCAGCAGTTTAGCCGAGCACAATGAGCAGTTCTTC CASSLAEHNEQFF
- TRBJ2-3 TRBV9 - TGTGCCAGCAGCGTAGCCGACTTTCTGTATTTT CASSVADFLYF
TRBD1 TRBJ1-2 TRBV10-2 - TGCGCCACGCGATCGACAGGGCCTTTTAACTATGGCTACACCTTC CATRSTGPFNYGYTF
TRBD2 TRBJ2-7 TRBV14 - TGTGCCAGCAGTCAGGCGGGGGACGAGCAGTACTTC CASSQAGDEQYF
- TRBJ1-4 TRBV5-3 - TGTGCCAGAAGCACCCGGGCCCCGGGGGATTTT CARSTRAPGDF
- TRBJ2-3 TRBV6-2/TRBV6-3 - TGTGCCAGCAGTCGTACAGATACGCAGTATTTT CASSRTDTQYF
- TRBJ1-2 TRBV28 - TGTGCCAGCAGTCCCACCAGTGGCTACACCTTC CASSPTSGYTF
TRBD2 TRBJ2-3 TRBV27 - TGTGCCAGCGGATTTCTAGCGGGAGCAGATACGCAGTATTTT CASGFLAGADTQYF
TRBD1 TRBJ1-3 TRBV6-5 - TGTGCCAGCAGTTACACAGGGGTAGGGTCTGGAAACACCATATATTTT CASSYTGVGSGNTIYF
- TRBJ2-1 TRBV7-7 - TGTGCCAGCAGCCCCCAGATTGGCTCCTACAATGAGCAGTTCTTC CASSPQIGSYNEQFF
- TRBJ1-5 TRBV2 few TGTGCCAGCAGGGGGGTGGGGGCTAGCAATCAGCCCCAGCATTTT CASRGVGASNQPQHF
- TRBJ2-3 TRBV5-1 - TGCGCCAGCGGAGAAGACAGCCACCTCACAGATACGCAGTATTTT CASGEDSHLTDTQYF